The 22 T cell receptor beta chains given below trace back to one sample, sequenced in a study of Graves' ophthalmopathy and Graves' hyperthyroidism. Investigators amplified TCR beta CDR3 regions from RNA transcripts. HTBI primers served in a first-round RT-PCR, which a second-round multiplex PCR followed. MiXCR was run by TCRdb on the multiplex PCR reads, yielding one entry per CDR3 protein. The data show about 740,000 distinct CDR3 sequences, with roughly two fifths seen just once and 40% to 45% held by the top ten. The sequencing input was peripheral blood. The receptors were sampled from an adult man with Graves' ophthalmopathy.

The J gene is TRBJ2-5, the V gene TRBV7-9, with D maybe TRBD1 (6 bases). V shed 4 bases and J shed 5 bases, with 17 bases lying between them. This CDR3 has 15 residues. The germline V gene encodes CDR1 SEHNR and CDR2 FQNEAQ (reference sequence). The CDR3 reads CASSSGTKLLETQYF. DNA for the CDR3: TGTGCCAGCAGCTCAGGGACAAAACTGTTGGAGACCCAGTACTTC.

This chain links TRBV9 with TRBJ1-3; 8 positions match TRBD1. V lost 5 bases to trimming and J lost 8 bases; unmatched junction nucleotides: 9. The V gene's germline CDR1 is SGDLS and CDR2 YYNGEE. The CDR3 is made up of 14 amino acids. The CDR3 sequence: CASSDGQGGDTIYF. The CDR3 DNA follows: TGTGCCAGCAGTGACGGACAGGGAGGGGACACCATATATTTT.

This clonotype was observed a few times. The chain links TRBV7-3 to TRBJ1-6; D might be TRBD1 (6 bases). V lost 5 bases, J lost 7 bases, and 15 bases lay in between. Germline V gene lookup returns CDR1 SGHTA and CDR2 FQGTGA. This CDR3 has 15 amino acids. The DNA of the CDR3 is TGTGCCAGCAGCCATCAAACAGGGCTCAATTCACCCCTCCACTTT. This encodes CASSHQTGLNSPLHF.

This clonotype was seen only a few times. The rearrangement links TRBV5-5 to TRBJ2-7, with 7 bases matching TRBD2. V was clipped by 1 base and J by 0 bases; unmatched bases: 4. Germline CDR1 reads SGHKS; CDR2 reads YYEKEE (reference sequence). The CDR3 totals 15 residues. For the CDR3, the DNA is TGTGCCAGCAGCTTGACAACTAGCGACTCCTACGAGCAGTACTTC. Translated, it gives CASSLTTSDSYEQYF.

The V and J genes are TRBV6-5 and TRBJ1-4, with 10 nucleotides matching TRBD1. Trimming removed 6 bases from V and 3 bases from J; junction bases left unmatched: 4. The CDR3 contains 15 residues. CDR1 is MNHEY and CDR2 is SVGAGI in the germline V gene. CDR3 bases: TGTGCCAGCAGACCGACAGGGGGCCCTAATGAAAAACTGTTTTTT. This gives the protein CASRPTGGPNEKLFF.

Many counts were recorded for this clonotype. V gene TRBV7-2 combines with J gene TRBJ1-2; D may be TRBD1 (6 bases). The CDR3 is 11 amino acids. Looked up from germline, CDR1 is SGHTA and CDR2 is FQGNSA. V lost 5 bases and J 7 bases, leaving 8 bases between the germline ends. The CDR3: CASSQQGGYTF. The CDR3 DNA reads TGTGCCAGCAGCCAACAGGGTGGCTACACCTTC.

This clonotype was observed at least ten times. The J gene is TRBJ1-2, the V gene TRBV12-3 or TRBV12-4; possible D gene TRBD1, 5 bases. The CDR3 length is 12 residues. The germline V and J ends were trimmed by 6 bases and 4 bases, with 9 bases remaining between them. In DNA, the CDR3 is TGTGCCAGCAGGGACATATTCTATGGCTACACCTTC. Its translation: CASRDIFYGYTF.

Concerning this clonotype itself: The junction shows a germline mismatch at one end, possibly a read error. V gene TRBV7-2 combines with J gene TRBJ2-2; 10 bases fit TRBD2. This CDR3 spans 16 amino acids. Per germline, CDR1 SGHTA and CDR2 FQGNSA. The CDR3 DNA reads TGTGCCAGCAGCTTATTAGCGGGGGGTCACACCGGGGAGCTGTGTTTT. Translating it yields CASSLLAGGHTGELCF.

This clonotype was detected ten times or more. The chain combines TRBV10-3 with TRBJ1-1, with D possibly being TRBD1 (5 bases). CDR1 ENHRY and CDR2 SYGVKD come from the germline V gene. V lost 5 bases and J 1 base, leaving 11 bases between the germline ends. The CDR3 is 14 residues long. DNA of the CDR3: TGTGCCATCAGTTGGGCGACAGAGAACACTGAAGCTTTCTTT. It translates to CAISWATENTEAFF.

CDR3 coding DNA: TGTGCCAGCGTTAGGCAGGGGCAGGCAAAACTGTTTTTT. It translates to CASVRQGQAKLFF. The V call is TRBV25-1, the J call TRBJ1-4, with D possibly being TRBD1 (6 bases). Trimming shortened V by 8 bases and J by 10 bases, and 17 bases separated the two germline ends. This CDR3 spans 13 amino acids. CDR1 is MGHDK, CDR2 SYGVNS, per germline.

In its sample, this clonotype was seen a few times. The CDR3 DNA reads as TGTGCCAGCAGCGGGACCGGGATTATCTACGAGCAGTACTTC. Amino acids: CASSGTGIIYEQYF. This sequence joins TRBV5-6 and TRBJ2-7; perhaps D is TRBD1 or TRBD2 (5 bases each). V lost 4 bases, J lost 3 bases, and 14 bases lay in between. There are 14 residues in the CDR3. Germline CDR1 SGHDT, CDR2 YYEEEE.

The V and J genes are TRBV2 and TRBJ2-7, with 9 bases aligning to TRBD2. There are 15 residues in the CDR3. J gave up 4 bases and V 6 bases, and 10 bases lay outside the gene matches. Germline CDR1 is SNHLY and CDR2 is FYNNEI. The DNA for the CDR3 is TGTGCCAGCAGACCGCATAGCGGGAGCTTTTACGAGCAGTACTTC. Translating it yields CASRPHSGSFYEQYF.

This clonotype was seen ten or more times. The rearrangement joins TRBV24-1 to TRBJ1-3; the match to TRBD1 covers 7 bases. The V gene end was trimmed by 9 bases and the J gene end by 0 bases; junction bases not matched to a gene: 10. The V gene's germline CDR1 is KGHDR and CDR2 SFDVKD. The CDR3 totals 16 residues. The CDR3 DNA follows: TGTGCCACCGACCGCCGGGACAGCAGCTCTGGAAACACCATATATTTT. Translating gives CATDRRDSSSGNTIYF.

This clonotype was counted many times. The gene calls are TRBV16 and TRBJ1-5, with D possibly TRBD1 on 5 matching bases. The CDR3 is made up of 15 amino acids. The germline V gene encodes CDR1 KGHSY and CDR2 FQNENV. V dropped 2 bases and J dropped 7 bases, with 15 bases sitting between them. Here the CDR3 reads CASSQGQGLEQPQHF. In DNA form, the CDR3 reads TGTGCCAGCAGCCAAGGCCAGGGTTTGGAGCAGCCCCAGCATTTT.

This clonotype turned up a few times. The chain links TRBV5-1 to TRBJ2-5; 11 nucleotides agree with TRBD1. The CDR3 sequence is 14 residues long. Germline loops: CDR1 SGHRS, CDR2 YFSETQ. V shed 5 bases and J 6 bases; nucleotides not matched to a gene: 6. The CDR3 DNA follows: TGCGCCAGCAGTCGGGACAGGGGGGGACAGACCCAGTACTTC. Protein product: CASSRDRGGQTQYF.

CDR3 sequence reads: CSVEVWTGQNLYGYTF. The DNA of the CDR3 is TGCAGCGTTGAAGTCTGGACAGGCCAAAATCTCTATGGCTACACCTTC. V usage is TRBV29-1 and J usage is TRBJ1-2, with 7 nucleotides matching TRBD1. V lost 1 base to trimming and J lost 4 bases; unmatched junction nucleotides: 12. The germline CDR1 and CDR2 sequences are SQVTM and ANQGSEA. This CDR3 is 16 amino acids long.

This CDR3 is CAPWGNQPQHF. Written as DNA, the CDR3 is TGTGCTCCTTGGGGCAATCAGCCCCAGCATTTT. The V and J genes are TRBV24-1 and TRBJ1-5, with D uncertain. CDR1 KGHDR and CDR2 SFDVKD come from the germline V gene. CDR3 length: 11 amino acids.

This clonotype appeared many times. The gene calls are TRBV9 and TRBJ1-2; no clear D. Between the trimmed V and J ends, which lost 6 bases and 0 bases, there was a span of 9 bases. The CDR3 is made up of 13 amino acids. Germline lookup yields CDR1 SGDLS and CDR2 YYNGEE. CDR3 DNA: TGTGCCAGCACCCATATGGCTAACTATGGCTACACCTTC. Its translation: CASTHMANYGYTF.

This clonotype was detected a few times. The gene calls are TRBV7-9 and TRBJ2-5; 9 bases match TRBD2. V lost 6 bases to trimming and J lost 6 bases; unmatched junction nucleotides: 11. Germline V lookup: CDR1 SEHNR, CDR2 FQNEAQ (reference sequence). This CDR3 spans 15 amino acids. CDR3 DNA: TGTGCCAGCAGTTTCAATAGCGGGAGTAGGAAGACCCAGTACTTC. Encoded protein: CASSFNSGSRKTQYF.

A word on this clonotype: An end of the junction does not agree with germline; a read error may underlie this. The CDR3 nucleotides are TGTGCCAGCAGCTCTGATGGGAGCTATGGCCACACCTTC. Translation gives CASSSDGSYGHTF. The genes are TRBV7-9 and TRBJ1-2; D is unresolved. The CDR3 is 13 residues long. CDR1 is SEHNR and CDR2 is FQNEAQ in the germline V gene (reference sequence).

This clonotype was observed at least ten times. The chain carries TRBV19 and TRBJ1-5; 7 bases align to TRBD1. Germline CDR1 LNHDA, CDR2 SQIVND (reference sequence). The CDR3 is made up of 13 amino acids. The J segment lost 2 bases and the V segment lost 11 bases, leaving 6 bases of the junction unmatched. The CDR3 bases are TGTGCCTCCACCACAGGGGGCAATCAGCCCCAGCATTTT. This translates into CASTTGGNQPQHF.

The chain couples TRBV10-3 to TRBJ2-7, with TRBD1 matching 10 bases. This CDR3 has 14 residues. The V segment lost 4 bases and the J segment 5 bases; nucleotides outside the gene matches: 5. Germline V gives CDR1 ENHRY, CDR2 SYGVKD. The CDR3 DNA reads as TGTGCCATCAGTGCGGGACAGGGGAAGCACGAGCAGTACTTC. It encodes CAISAGQGKHEQYF.